This TCR beta chain derives from a study of blood T cell repertoires in COVID-19. Whole-study context: The cDNA or gDNA used as material had been derived from T cells, B-cell-depleted T cells, or PBMCs.

As originally analysed: Amplification from reference gene primers served as the basis for estimated nucleated cell counts. Using immunoSEQ multiplex PCR, the repertoire was profiled, and TCRdb retains in-frame clones only, with some absent. V, J and clone size were drawn from that table, and D and trimming were deduced from the DNA. The sample lists a few hundred thousand clones; 70% to 85% were seen once. From germline, CDR1 is SGHRS and CDR2 YFSETQ. V gave up 4 bases and J gave up 8 bases; unmatched junction bases: 8. CDR3 length equals 14 residues. This sequence joins TRBV5-1 and TRBJ1-3; 8 bases agree with TRBD1. The source of this sequence is a man aged 35-49 years who had recovered from COVID-19. Sequenced input: peripheral blood. The CDR3 spells CASSIGQGRDTIYF. CDR3 DNA sequence: TGCGCCAGCAGCATCGGACAGGGACGGGACACCATATATTTT.